Each of the 17 T cell receptor beta chains below was sequenced from the same sample in a study of vaccination effects on CD4 cells after COVID-19. For these receptors, no antigen is known. Having been cultured for under twelve days, the cells underwent CD4+ T cell isolation. Vaccine administered to participants consisted of two doses of either BNT162b2 or mRNA-1273. Here immunoSEQ multiplex PCR was the method, and the copy in TCRdb shows in-frame clones only, minus some. In the table there are around 66,000 clones, just under 75% of which are singletons. Source: CD4+ T cells from PBMCs cultured without peptide, taken after COVID-19 vaccination. These receptors were taken from a human donor who received a COVID-19 vaccine.

This CDR3 reads CASSAGHSTDTQYF. The CDR3 DNA follows: TGTGCCAGCAGCGCGGGACACAGCACAGATACGCAGTATTTT. The chain carries TRBV7-3 and TRBJ2-3; D tentatively reads TRBD1 or TRBD2 (6 bases each). In germline, CDR1 is SGHTA, CDR2 FQGTGA. V lost 5 bases to trimming and J lost 0 bases, with 9 bases between them. This CDR3 comprises 14 residues.

The V call is TRBV24-1, the J call TRBJ2-3; D is uncertain. Germline V gene lookup returns CDR1 KGHDR and CDR2 SFDVKD. V lost 4 bases to trimming and J lost 3 bases, with 19 bases between them. The CDR3 runs 17 residues. The chain's CDR3 is CATSDYLGNLGTDTQYF. The CDR3 nucleotides read TGTGCCACCAGTGACTATCTCGGAAATTTAGGAACAGATACGCAGTATTTT.

This clone was recorded a few times. V gene TRBV6-6 combines with J gene TRBJ1-5, with D uncertain. This CDR3 has 13 residues. Trimming took 2 bases from V and 6 from J, leaving 8 bases between them. Germline CDR1 reads MNHNY; CDR2 reads SVGAGI (reference sequence). The CDR3 coding sequence is TGTGCCAGCAGTTACAGGGCGGGTCAGCCCCAGCATTTT. It specifies CASSYRAGQPQHF.

The chain employs TRBV15 and TRBJ2-1; no firm D call. Germline assignment: CDR1 LNHNV and CDR2 YYDKDF (reference sequence). V lost 1 base and J 8 bases, leaving 9 bases between the germline ends. The CDR3 is 13 amino acids. CDR3 coding DNA: TGTGCCACCAGCAGAGTAGTAGTGTATGAGCAGTTCTTC. Translation: CATSRVVVYEQFF.

This clone was observed once. V and J are TRBV2 and TRBJ2-3; D is uncertain. From germline, CDR1 is SNHLY and CDR2 FYNNEI. The V end lost 7 bases, the J end lost 1 base, and 12 bases lay between the germline ends. CDR3 size: 14 residues. DNA of the CDR3: TGTGCCAGCATAGAGACGGGCCGCACAGATACGCAGTATTTT. Protein sequence: CASIETGRTDTQYF.

The gene calls are TRBV28 and TRBJ1-2; D not certain. This CDR3 contains 12 residues. Trimming shortened V by 6 bases and J by 2 bases, and 7 bases separated the two germline ends. Germline CDR1 MDHEN, CDR2 SYDVKM. CDR3 coding DNA: TGTGCCAGCAGGACTCTAAACTATGGCTACACCTTC. It codes for CASRTLNYGYTF.

This rearrangement joins TRBV5-8 to TRBJ1-4; D possibly corresponds to TRBD1 (5 bases). In germline, CDR1 is SGHTS, CDR2 YDEGEE. The ends were cut back, 5 bases at V and 4 bases at J, with 15 bases in the middle. The CDR3 is made up of 15 amino acids. CDR3 amino acids: CASSHEGPSNEKLFF. In DNA form, the CDR3 reads TGTGCCAGCAGTCATGAGGGACCGAGTAATGAAAAACTGTTTTTT.

V and J are TRBV28 and TRBJ1-5, with D tentatively TRBD1 (6 bases). V dropped 6 bases and J dropped 9 bases, with 15 bases sitting between them. CDR1 and CDR2 from the germline V gene are MDHEN and SYDVKM. The CDR3 sequence is 13 residues long. DNA of the CDR3: TGTGCCAGCAGCCGGGACATTCCATCGCCCCAGCATTTT. It is translated as CASSRDIPSPQHF.

The V call is TRBV27, the J call TRBJ1-6; a weak D match, TRBD1 (5 bases). From germline, CDR1 is MNHEY and CDR2 SMNVEV (reference sequence). The CDR3 spans 14 residues. Between the trimmed V and J ends, which lost 3 bases and 8 bases, there was a span of 11 bases. CDR3 nucleotide sequence: TGTGCCAGCAGTTTCTGGACACGGGATTCACCCCTCCACTTT. As protein: CASSFWTRDSPLHF.

V gene TRBV7-7 combines with J gene TRBJ2-5, with a weak D call TRBD1 (6 bases). The CDR3 extends over 13 amino acids. Germline-derived CDR1 and CDR2 are SSHAT and FNYEAQ (reference sequence). V lost 4 bases and J lost 2, with 8 bases in between. The CDR3 DNA reads as TGTGCCAGCAGCTCGACAGGACAAGAGACCCAGTACTTC. Protein product: CASSSTGQETQYF.

The chain uses TRBV7-9 and TRBJ2-2; 8 bases map to TRBD1. V was pared by 5 bases and J by 1 base, with 6 bases of the junction left unmatched. CDR3 size: 16 residues. Germline V gives CDR1 SEHNR, CDR2 FQNEAQ (reference sequence). The CDR3 loop is CASSLQGGMNTGELFF. The CDR3, as DNA: TGTGCCAGCAGCCTACAGGGGGGTATGAACACCGGGGAGCTGTTTTTT. The full variable domain, with the rest looked up from reference TRBV7-9 and TRBJ2-2, is DTGVSQNPRHKITKRGQNVTFRCDPISEHNRLYWYRQTLGQGPEFLTYFQNEAQLEKSRLLSDRFSAERPKGSFSTLEIQRTEQGDSAMYLCASSLQGGMNTGELFFGEGSRLTVL.

A single count supports this clone. The chain recombines TRBV24-1 with TRBJ2-2; 9 nucleotides line up with TRBD1. V was clipped by 4 bases and J by 5 bases; unmatched bases: 10. The CDR3 loop spans 17 amino acids. The germline gives CDR1 KGHDR, CDR2 SFDVKD. The CDR3 region is CATSDGQGKGKTGELFF. Written as DNA, the CDR3 is TGTGCCACCAGTGACGGACAGGGGAAGGGAAAAACCGGGGAGCTGTTTTTT.

V usage is TRBV7-8 and J usage is TRBJ1-5; 10 nucleotides match TRBD1. V gave up 4 bases and J gave up 4 bases; unmatched junction bases: 10. CDR3 length: 17 residues. The germline V gene encodes CDR1 SGHVS and CDR2 FQNEAQ. CDR3 protein: CASSYRDRGPLNQPQHF. The CDR3 coding sequence is TGTGCCAGCAGCTACCGGGACAGGGGCCCATTAAATCAGCCCCAGCATTTT.

In nucleotides, the CDR3 is TGTGCCAGCAGCATTAGGGTTGGCACTGAAGCTTTCTTT. Encoded protein: CASSIRVGTEAFF. The chain links TRBV2 to TRBJ1-1; D is uncertain. V gave up 6 bases and J gave up 4 bases, with 12 bases separating them. Germline V lookup: CDR1 SNHLY, CDR2 FYNNEI. CDR3 length: 13 residues. The whole variable domain, remainder taken from reference TRBV2 and TRBJ1-1, is EPEVTQTPSHQVTQMGQEVILRCVPISNHLYFYWYRQILGQKVEFLVSFYNNEISEKSEIFDDQFSVERPDGSNFTLKIRSTKLEDSAMYFCASSIRVGTEAFFGQGTRLTVV.

V and J are TRBV14 and TRBJ1-2, with unresolved D. Trimming took off 0 bases at V and 7 bases at J, with 12 bases between the two ends. CDR1 and CDR2 (germline): SGHDN, FVKESK. This CDR3 is built from 14 residues. DNA of the CDR3: TGTGCCAGCAGCCAAGATCTGATCGGGTTTGGCTACACCTTC. It specifies CASSQDLIGFGYTF.

The chain recombines TRBV6-1 with TRBJ2-4; TRBD1 matches at 8 bases. J gave up 1 base and V 4 bases, and 9 bases lay outside the gene matches. CDR1 is MNHNS, CDR2 SASEGT, per germline. This CDR3 is 17 amino acids long. CDR3 protein: CASSGRQGFVAKNIQYF. The CDR3 DNA reads as TGTGCCAGCAGTGGGAGACAGGGGTTCGTGGCCAAAAACATTCAGTACTTC.

The rearrangement uses TRBV20-1 and TRBJ2-5, with TRBD2 matching over 7 bases. V lost 3 bases, J lost 3 bases, and 10 bases stayed unmatched. The CDR3 runs 15 residues. Germline loops: CDR1 DFQATT, CDR2 SNEGSKA (reference sequence). The CDR3 loop reads CSASEPAGREETQYF. In nucleotides, the CDR3 is TGCAGTGCTAGTGAGCCAGCGGGGCGTGAAGAGACCCAGTACTTC.